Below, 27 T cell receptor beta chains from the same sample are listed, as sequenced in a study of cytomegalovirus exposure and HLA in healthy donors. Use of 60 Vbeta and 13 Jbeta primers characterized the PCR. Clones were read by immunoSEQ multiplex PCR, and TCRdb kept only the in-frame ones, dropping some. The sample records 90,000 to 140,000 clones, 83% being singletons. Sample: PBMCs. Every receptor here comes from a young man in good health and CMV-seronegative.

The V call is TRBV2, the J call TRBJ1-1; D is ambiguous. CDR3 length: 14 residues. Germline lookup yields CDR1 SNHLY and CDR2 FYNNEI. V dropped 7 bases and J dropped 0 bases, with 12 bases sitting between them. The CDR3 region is CASTRDSLNTEAFF. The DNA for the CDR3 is TGTGCCAGCACCCGGGATTCCTTGAACACTGAAGCTTTCTTT.

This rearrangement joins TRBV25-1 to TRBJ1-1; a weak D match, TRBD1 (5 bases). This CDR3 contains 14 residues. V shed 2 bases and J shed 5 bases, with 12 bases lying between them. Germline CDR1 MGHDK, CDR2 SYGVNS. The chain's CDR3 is CASSEPGRRTEAFF. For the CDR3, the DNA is TGTGCCAGCAGTGAACCAGGGCGTAGAACTGAAGCTTTCTTT. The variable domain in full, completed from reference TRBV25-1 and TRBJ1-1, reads EADIYQTPRYLVIGTGKKITLECSQTMGHDKMYWYQQDPGMELHLIHYSYGVNSTEKGDLSSESTVSRIRTEHFPLTLESARPSHTSQYLCASSEPGRRTEAFFGQGTRLTVV.

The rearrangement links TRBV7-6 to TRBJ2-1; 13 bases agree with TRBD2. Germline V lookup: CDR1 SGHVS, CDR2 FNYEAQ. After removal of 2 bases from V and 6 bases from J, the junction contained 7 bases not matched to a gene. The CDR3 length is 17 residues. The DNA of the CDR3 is TGTGCCAGCAGCTTAAAGACTAGCGGGAGGTTCGCCAATGAGCAGTTCTTC. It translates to CASSLKTSGRFANEQFF.

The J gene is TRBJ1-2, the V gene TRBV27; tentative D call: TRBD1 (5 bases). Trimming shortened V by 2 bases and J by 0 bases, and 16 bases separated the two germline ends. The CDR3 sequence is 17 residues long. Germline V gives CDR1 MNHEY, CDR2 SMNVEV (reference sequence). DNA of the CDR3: TGTGCCAGCAGTTTAAACTGGAAAGGGGCTTCTAACTATGGCTACACCTTC. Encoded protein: CASSLNWKGASNYGYTF.

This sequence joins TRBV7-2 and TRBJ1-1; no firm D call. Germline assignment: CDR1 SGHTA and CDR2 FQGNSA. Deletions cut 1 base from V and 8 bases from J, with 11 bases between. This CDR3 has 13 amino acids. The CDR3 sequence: CASSLVPYEEAFF. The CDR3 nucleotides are TGTGCCAGCAGCTTAGTACCATACGAGGAAGCTTTCTTT.

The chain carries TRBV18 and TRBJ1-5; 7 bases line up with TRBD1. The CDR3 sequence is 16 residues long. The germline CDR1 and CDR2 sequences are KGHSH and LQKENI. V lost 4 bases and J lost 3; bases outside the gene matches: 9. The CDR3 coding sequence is TGTGCCAGCTCACAGGGACAGCCTGATTCCAATCAGCCCCAGCATTTT. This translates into CASSQGQPDSNQPQHF.

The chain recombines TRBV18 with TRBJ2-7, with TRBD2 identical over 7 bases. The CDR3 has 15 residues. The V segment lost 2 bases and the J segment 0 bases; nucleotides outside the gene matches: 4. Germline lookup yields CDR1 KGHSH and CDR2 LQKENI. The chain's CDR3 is CASSPGLAVSYEQYF. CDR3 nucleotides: TGTGCCAGCTCACCAGGGCTAGCGGTCTCCTACGAGCAGTACTTC.

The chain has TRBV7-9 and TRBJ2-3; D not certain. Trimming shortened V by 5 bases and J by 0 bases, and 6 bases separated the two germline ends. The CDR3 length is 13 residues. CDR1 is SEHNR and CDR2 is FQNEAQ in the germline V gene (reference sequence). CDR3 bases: TGTGCCAGCAGCCTGAGCAGCACAGATACGCAGTATTTT. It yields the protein CASSLSSTDTQYF.

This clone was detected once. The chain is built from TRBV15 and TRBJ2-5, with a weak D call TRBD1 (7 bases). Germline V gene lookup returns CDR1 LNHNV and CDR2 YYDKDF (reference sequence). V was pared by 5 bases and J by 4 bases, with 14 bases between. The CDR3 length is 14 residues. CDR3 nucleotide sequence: TGTGCCACCAGCGTCCGACAGGGAGGAGAGACCCAGTACTTC. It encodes CATSVRQGGETQYF.

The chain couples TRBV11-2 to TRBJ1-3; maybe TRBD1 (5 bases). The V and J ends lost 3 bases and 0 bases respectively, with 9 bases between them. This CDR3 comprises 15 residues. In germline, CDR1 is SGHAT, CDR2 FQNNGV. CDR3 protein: CASSLGGPSGNTIYF. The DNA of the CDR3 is TGTGCCAGCAGCTTGGGGGGACCCTCTGGAAACACCATATATTTT. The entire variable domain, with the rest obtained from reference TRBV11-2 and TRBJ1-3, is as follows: EAGVAQSPRYKIIEKRQSVAFWCNPISGHATLYWYQQILGQGPKLLIQFQNNGVVDDSQLPKDRFSAERLKGVDSTLKIQPAKLEDSAVYLCASSLGGPSGNTIYFGEGSWLTVV.

The CDR3 sequence: CASSQDPGTENQPQHF. As DNA, the CDR3 is TGCGCCAGCAGCCAAGACCCCGGGACAGAAAATCAGCCCCAGCATTTT. V gene TRBV4-3 combines with J gene TRBJ1-5; 7 bases are shared with TRBD1. The CDR3 totals 16 residues. Germline loops: CDR1 LGHNA, CDR2 YSLEER. The V segment lost 0 bases and the J segment 4 bases; nucleotides outside the gene matches: 6.

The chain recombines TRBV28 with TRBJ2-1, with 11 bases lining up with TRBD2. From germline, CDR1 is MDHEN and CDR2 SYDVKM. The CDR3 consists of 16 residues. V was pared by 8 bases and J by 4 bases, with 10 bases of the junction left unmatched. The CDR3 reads CASLPGLAALYNEQFF. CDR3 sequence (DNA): TGTGCCAGCTTACCGGGACTAGCGGCCCTTTACAATGAGCAGTTCTTC.

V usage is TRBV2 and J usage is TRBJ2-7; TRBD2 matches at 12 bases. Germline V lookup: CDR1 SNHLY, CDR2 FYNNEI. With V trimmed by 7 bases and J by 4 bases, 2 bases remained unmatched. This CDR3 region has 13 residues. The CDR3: CASTSGRAYEQYF. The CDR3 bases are TGTGCCAGCACTAGCGGGAGGGCGTACGAGCAGTACTTC.

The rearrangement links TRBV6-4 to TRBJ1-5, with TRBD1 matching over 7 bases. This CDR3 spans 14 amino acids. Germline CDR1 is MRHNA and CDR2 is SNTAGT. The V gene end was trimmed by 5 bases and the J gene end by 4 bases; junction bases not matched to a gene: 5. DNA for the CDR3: TGTGCCAGCAGTCGGGACAGAGGGAATCAGCCCCAGCATTTT. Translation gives CASSRDRGNQPQHF.

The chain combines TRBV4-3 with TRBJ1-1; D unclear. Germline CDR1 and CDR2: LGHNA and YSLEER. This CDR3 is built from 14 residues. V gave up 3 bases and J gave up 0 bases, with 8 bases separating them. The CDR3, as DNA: TGCGCCAGCAGCCAGACCGGGGTGAACACTGAAGCTTTCTTT. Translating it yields CASSQTGVNTEAFF.

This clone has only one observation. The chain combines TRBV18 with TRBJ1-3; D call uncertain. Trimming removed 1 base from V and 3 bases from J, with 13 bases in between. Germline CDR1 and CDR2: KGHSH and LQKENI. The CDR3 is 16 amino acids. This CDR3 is CASSPRQDSLGNTIYF. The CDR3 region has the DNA TGTGCCAGCTCACCACGGCAGGACTCACTTGGAAACACCATATATTTT. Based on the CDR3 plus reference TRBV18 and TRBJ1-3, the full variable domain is NAGVMQNPRHLVRRRGQEARLRCSPMKGHSHVYWYRQLPEEGLKFMVYLQKENIIDESGMPKERFSAEFPKEGPSILRIQQVVRGDSAAYFCASSPRQDSLGNTIYFGEGSWLTVV.

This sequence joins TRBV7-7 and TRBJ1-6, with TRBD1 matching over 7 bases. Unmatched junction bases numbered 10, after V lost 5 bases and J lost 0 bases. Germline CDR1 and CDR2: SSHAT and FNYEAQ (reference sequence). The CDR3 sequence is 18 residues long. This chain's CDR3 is CASSLRQGTSSYNSPLHF. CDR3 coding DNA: TGTGCCAGCAGCCTCCGACAGGGCACAAGCTCCTATAATTCACCCCTCCACTTT.

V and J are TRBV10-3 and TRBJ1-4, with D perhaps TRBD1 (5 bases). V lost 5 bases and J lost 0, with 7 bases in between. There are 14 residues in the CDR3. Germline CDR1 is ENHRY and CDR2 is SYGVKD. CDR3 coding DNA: TGTGCCATCAGTCAGGGTTCAACTAATGAAAAACTGTTTTTT. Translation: CAISQGSTNEKLFF.

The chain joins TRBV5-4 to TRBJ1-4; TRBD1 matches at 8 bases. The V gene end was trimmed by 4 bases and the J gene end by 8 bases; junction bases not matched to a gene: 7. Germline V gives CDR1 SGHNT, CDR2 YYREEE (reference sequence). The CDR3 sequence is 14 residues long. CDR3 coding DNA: TGTGCCAGCAGCCCCGACAGGGGAAGAGAAAAACTGTTTTTT. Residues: CASSPDRGREKLFF.

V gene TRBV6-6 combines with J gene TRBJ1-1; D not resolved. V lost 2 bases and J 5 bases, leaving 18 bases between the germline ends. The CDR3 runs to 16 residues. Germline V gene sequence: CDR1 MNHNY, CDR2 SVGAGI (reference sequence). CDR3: CASSYPLEEGGTEAFF. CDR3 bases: TGTGCCAGCAGTTACCCCTTGGAGGAGGGCGGGACTGAAGCTTTCTTT.

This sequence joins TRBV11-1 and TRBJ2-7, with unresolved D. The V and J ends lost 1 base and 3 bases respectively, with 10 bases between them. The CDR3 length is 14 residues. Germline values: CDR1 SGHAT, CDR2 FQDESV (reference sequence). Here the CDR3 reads CASSLGVQNYEQYF. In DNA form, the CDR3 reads TGTGCCAGCAGCTTAGGGGTACAGAACTACGAGCAGTACTTC.

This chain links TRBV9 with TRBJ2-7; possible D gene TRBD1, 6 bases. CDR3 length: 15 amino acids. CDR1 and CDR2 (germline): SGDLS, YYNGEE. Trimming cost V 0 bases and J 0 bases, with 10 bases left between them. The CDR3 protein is CASSVALGGSYEQYF. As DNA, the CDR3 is TGTGCCAGCAGCGTAGCTTTAGGGGGCTCCTACGAGCAGTACTTC. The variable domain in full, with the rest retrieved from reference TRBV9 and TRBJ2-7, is DSGVTQTPKHLITATGQRVTLRCSPRSGDLSVYWYQQSLDQGLQFLIQYYNGEERAKGNILERFSAQQFPDLHSELNLSSLELGDSALYFCASSVALGGSYEQYFGPGTRLTVT.

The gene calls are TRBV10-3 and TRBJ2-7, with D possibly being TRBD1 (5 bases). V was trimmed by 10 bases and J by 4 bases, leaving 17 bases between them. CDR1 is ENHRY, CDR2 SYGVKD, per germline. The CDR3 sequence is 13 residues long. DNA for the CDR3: TGTGCCAGCAGGAGACAGAGCTGGTACGAGCAGTACTTC. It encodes CASRRQSWYEQYF.

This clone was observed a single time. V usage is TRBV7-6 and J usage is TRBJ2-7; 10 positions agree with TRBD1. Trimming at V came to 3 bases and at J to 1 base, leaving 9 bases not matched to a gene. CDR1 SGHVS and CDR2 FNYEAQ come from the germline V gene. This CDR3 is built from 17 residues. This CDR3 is CASSFRGSGQGSYEQYF. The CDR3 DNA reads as TGTGCCAGCAGCTTTAGAGGCTCGGGACAGGGGTCCTACGAGCAGTACTTC.

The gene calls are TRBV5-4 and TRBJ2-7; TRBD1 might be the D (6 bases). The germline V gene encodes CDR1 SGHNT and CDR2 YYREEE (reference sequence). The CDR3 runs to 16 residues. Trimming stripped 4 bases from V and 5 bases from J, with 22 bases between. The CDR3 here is CASSLPGQYPPDEQYF. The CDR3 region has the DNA TGTGCCAGCAGCCTGCCGGGACAATACCCCCCGGACGAGCAGTACTTC.

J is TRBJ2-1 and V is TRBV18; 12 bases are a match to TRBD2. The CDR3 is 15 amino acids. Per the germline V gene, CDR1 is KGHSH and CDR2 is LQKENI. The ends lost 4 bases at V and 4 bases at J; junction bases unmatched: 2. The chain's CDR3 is CASSRGLAGYNEQFF. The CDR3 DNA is TGTGCCAGCTCACGCGGACTAGCGGGGTACAATGAGCAGTTCTTC.

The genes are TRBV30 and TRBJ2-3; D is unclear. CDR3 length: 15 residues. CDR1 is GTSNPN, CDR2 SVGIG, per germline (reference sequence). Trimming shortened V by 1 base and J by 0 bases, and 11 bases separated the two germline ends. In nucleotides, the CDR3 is TGTGCCTGGAGTGGTGACATATCTAGCACAGATACGCAGTATTTT. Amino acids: CAWSGDISSTDTQYF.